This TCR beta chain was sequenced for a study of blood T cell repertoires in COVID-19. CDR3 size: 16 residues. Germline V lookup: CDR1 LNHDA, CDR2 SQIVND (reference sequence). V shed 3 bases and J 2 bases; nucleotides not matched to a gene: 9. Individuals aged roughly 18 to 95 years were recruited from fewer than 25 US areas. Methods used by the authors: Amplified reference gene primers provided the basis for estimating nucleated cell counts. Assay used: immunoSEQ multiplex PCR; TCRdb lists only in-frame clones, some missing. The DNA was the basis for D and trimming; V, J and clone size are from that table. The sample has 330,000 or so clones, about 88% seen once.

The specimen was PBMCs or T cells enriched from blood (not recorded which). The V gene is TRBV19, the J gene TRBJ2-7; 8 positions match TRBD1. The source of this sequence is a woman aged 25 to 45 who had been exposed to COVID-19. The DNA for the CDR3 is TGTGCCAGTAGTATCCAAGGGGTGGGACAGGCCTACGAGCAGTACTTC. Protein: CASSIQGVGQAYEQYF.